Presented here are 27 T cell receptor beta chains from one specimen sequenced in a study of T cell responses to AZD1222 COVID-19 vaccine. The repertoire was sequenced with immunoSEQ multiplex PCR; TCRdb's copy has only in-frame clones and lacks some. The repertoire holds about 140,000 clones, with roughly 90% as singletons. The sequencing used peripheral blood, collected on day 0 of AZD1222 vaccination. The receptors originated from an adult in good health.

The V and J genes are TRBV14 and TRBJ2-3; D unresolved. Germline V gene data show CDR1 as SGHDN and CDR2 as FVKESK. The CDR3 has 15 amino acids. The V gene lost 2 bases and the J gene lost 2 bases, with 11 bases spanning the gap. CDR3 region: CASSQPLAHTDTQYF. The CDR3 DNA sequence: TGTGCCAGCAGCCAACCCCTGGCCCACACAGATACGCAGTATTTT.

This chain connects TRBV2 to TRBJ1-3; no clear D gene. Trimming took off 5 bases at V and 4 bases at J, with 3 bases between the two ends. This CDR3 has 11 amino acids. Germline-derived CDR1 and CDR2 are SNHLY and FYNNEI. The CDR3 region has the DNA TGTGCCAGCAGTCTAGGAAACACCATATATTTT. It specifies CASSLGNTIYF.

This chain joins TRBV30 and TRBJ1-5; the D gene is possibly TRBD1 (5 bases). V lost 4 bases and J 7 bases, leaving 11 bases between the germline ends. The CDR3 spans 12 residues. Germline V CDR1 and CDR2: GTSNPN, SVGIG (reference sequence). The CDR3 reads CAWTRGNQPQHF. In DNA form, the CDR3 reads TGTGCCTGGACCCGGGGGAACCAGCCCCAGCATTTT.

The chain couples TRBV28 to TRBJ1-2; D uncertain. The CDR3 runs to 11 residues. The V gene's germline CDR1 is MDHEN and CDR2 SYDVKM. Deletions cut 5 bases from V and 7 bases from J, with 8 bases between. CDR3 sequence (DNA): TGTGCCAGCAGTCCCTGGGGTGGCTACACCTTC. The encoded protein is CASSPWGGYTF.

The chain carries TRBV19 and TRBJ2-7; D may be TRBD2 (6 bases). V lost 2 bases and J lost 5, with 19 bases in between. Germline values: CDR1 LNHDA, CDR2 SQIVND (reference sequence). The length of the CDR3 is 16 residues. CDR3 amino acids: CASSILGRAGLDEQYF. CDR3 DNA sequence: TGTGCCAGTAGTATATTGGGTCGAGCGGGTTTGGACGAGCAGTACTTC.

This clone has just a few counts. This chain links TRBV21-1 with TRBJ1-6. TRBV21-1 is listed as a pseudogene. The CDR3 covers 13 residues. The CDR3 nucleotides are TGTGCCAGCAGGCTCGAATATAATTCACCCCTCCACTTT. Translated, it gives CASRLEYNSPLHF.

The chain carries TRBV28 and TRBJ2-7, with D tentatively TRBD1 or TRBD2 (7 bases each). The V gene's germline CDR1 is MDHEN and CDR2 SYDVKM. The CDR3 sequence is 15 residues long. V was trimmed by 3 bases and J by 6 bases, leaving 18 bases between them. The CDR3: CASSFSGGGYGEQYF. CDR3 coding DNA: TGTGCCAGCAGTTTTTCAGGGGGGGGTTATGGCGAGCAGTACTTC.

The chain couples TRBV6-2 or TRBV6-3 to TRBJ2-7, with a possible D match to TRBD2 (5 bases). Germline lookup yields CDR1 MNHEY and CDR2 SVGEGT. The CDR3 length is 12 residues. The V gene lost 0 bases and the J gene lost 6 bases, with 6 bases spanning the gap. The chain's CDR3 is CASSYSEVEQYF. The CDR3 DNA sequence: TGTGCCAGCAGTTACTCGGAGGTCGAGCAGTACTTC.

V gene TRBV19 combines with J gene TRBJ1-6; D possibly corresponds to TRBD1 (5 bases). The CDR3 runs to 15 residues. Trimming took off 7 bases at V and 6 bases at J, with 16 bases between the two ends. Germline loops: CDR1 LNHDA, CDR2 SQIVND (reference sequence). This chain's CDR3 is CASTQERGFNSPLHF. The CDR3 DNA reads as TGTGCCAGTACACAGGAAAGAGGATTTAATTCACCCCTCCACTTT.

This clone appeared once. For the CDR3, the DNA is TGTGCCAGCAGCTTAAAGGTATTCGTAGCCAAAAACATTCAGTACTTC. Translation: CASSLKVFVAKNIQYF. V is TRBV7-6 and J is TRBJ2-4; D is uncertain. V lost 2 bases and J lost 0, with 11 bases in between. Germline CDR1 is SGHVS and CDR2 is FNYEAQ. CDR3 length: 16 residues.

The CDR3 region is CAWAAPAYEQYF. The DNA of the CDR3 is TGTGCCTGGGCAGCCCCCGCATACGAGCAGTACTTC. The rearrangement joins TRBV30 to TRBJ2-7; D call uncertain. Germline CDR1 is GTSNPN and CDR2 is SVGIG (reference sequence). This CDR3 contains 12 residues. The V end lost 5 bases, the J end lost 4 bases, and 12 bases lay between the germline ends.

This sequence joins TRBV28 and TRBJ2-3; maybe TRBD2 (5 bases). Trimming pared 6 bases from V and 2 bases from J, leaving 9 bases between. Germline CDR1 reads MDHEN; CDR2 reads SYDVKM. The CDR3 runs 13 residues. The CDR3 coding sequence is TGTGCCAGCAGAATCGGGGTCACAGATACGCAGTATTTT. Translating it yields CASRIGVTDTQYF.

The V and J genes are TRBV7-9 and TRBJ2-7; D may be TRBD2 (5 bases). Germline CDR1 and CDR2: SEHNR and FQNEAQ (reference sequence). The CDR3 loop spans 13 amino acids. V was trimmed by 7 bases and J by 3 bases, leaving 13 bases between them. The CDR3 region is CASTRGRSYEQYF. The CDR3, as DNA: TGTGCCAGCACCCGCGGGCGGAGCTACGAGCAGTACTTC.

The chain combines TRBV19 with TRBJ1-6; TRBD1 might be the D (6 bases). The germline CDR1 and CDR2 sequences are LNHDA and SQIVND (reference sequence). CDR3 size: 16 residues. V was shortened by 7 bases and J by 7 bases, with 20 bases between the two germline ends. CDR3 DNA sequence: TGTGCCAGTACCCTGGGGGGGGCGATCCAAAATTCACCCCTCCACTTT. Translation: CASTLGGAIQNSPLHF.

This clone has a single count. The rearrangement links TRBV11-2 to TRBJ2-3; D remains unclear. The germline V and J ends were trimmed by 5 bases and 0 bases, with 18 bases remaining between them. The CDR3 loop spans 17 amino acids. Germline CDR1 reads SGHAT; CDR2 reads FQNNGV. The CDR3 here is CASSIGKGLPSTDTQYF. The CDR3 nucleotides are TGTGCCAGCAGCATAGGGAAAGGGCTCCCTAGCACAGATACGCAGTATTTT.

This chain uses TRBV7-2 with TRBJ1-2; D is perhaps TRBD1 (5 bases). Trimming stripped 1 base from V and 6 bases from J, with 15 bases between. The CDR3 is 15 residues long. The V gene's germline CDR1 is SGHTA and CDR2 FQGNSA. The CDR3 spells CASSLEAGYMDGYTF. The DNA of the CDR3 is TGTGCCAGCAGCTTAGAGGCAGGGTATATGGATGGCTACACCTTC.

This chain joins TRBV5-6 and TRBJ2-7; no clear D. CDR3 length equals 14 residues. Germline V gene sequence: CDR1 SGHDT, CDR2 YYEEEE. V lost 2 bases and J 3 bases, leaving 12 bases between the germline ends. CDR3 amino acids: CASSLKGSVYEQYF. The CDR3 DNA reads as TGTGCCAGCAGCTTAAAAGGATCCGTCTACGAGCAGTACTTC.

This chain links TRBV19 with TRBJ1-5; 8 bases align to TRBD1. The V segment lost 4 bases and the J segment 6 bases; nucleotides outside the gene matches: 5. The CDR3 loop spans 14 amino acids. The germline gives CDR1 LNHDA, CDR2 SQIVND (reference sequence). CDR3 loop: CASSTTGGRQPQHF. The CDR3 nucleotides read TGTGCCAGTAGTACTACAGGGGGGCGTCAGCCCCAGCATTTT.

The V call is TRBV10-3, the J call TRBJ2-5, with D hard to call. Germline CDR1 is ENHRY and CDR2 is SYGVKD. Trimming pared 3 bases from V and 1 base from J, leaving 12 bases between. The CDR3 contains 15 residues. The CDR3 bases are TGTGCCATCAGTGACCCCCCCACGGGCCAAGAGACCCAGTACTTC. Encoded protein: CAISDPPTGQETQYF.

The chain links TRBV12-3 or TRBV12-4 to TRBJ2-7; D unresolved. The CDR3 is 13 amino acids. V shed 6 bases and J shed 5 bases, with 14 bases lying between them. CDR3 loop: CASSPVNRNEQYF. CDR3 nucleotide sequence: TGTGCCAGCAGCCCAGTTAACAGAAACGAGCAGTACTTC.

The chain is built from TRBV7-9 and TRBJ1-2; a weak D match, TRBD1 (6 bases). The CDR3 is 13 residues long. V lost 5 bases and J lost 8, with 15 bases in between. CDR1 is SEHNR, CDR2 FQNEAQ, per germline (reference sequence). CDR3 in DNA: TGTGCCAGCAGCCTGTCAGGGGTGAACGGCTACACCTTC. It translates to CASSLSGVNGYTF.

This chain connects TRBV27 to TRBJ1-1; D is possibly TRBD1 (5 bases). Trimming took 7 bases from V and 0 from J, leaving 9 bases between them. Germline V gene sequence: CDR1 MNHEY, CDR2 SMNVEV (reference sequence). The CDR3 has 13 amino acids. In DNA form, the CDR3 reads TGTGCCAGCAAAGGGGCGGTGAACACTGAAGCTTTCTTT. Its protein is CASKGAVNTEAFF.

The chain links TRBV4-3 to TRBJ1-1; a weak D match, TRBD1 (6 bases). Trimming left V 4 bases short and J 1 base short, with 13 bases between. This CDR3 region has 15 residues. Germline CDR1 is LGHNA and CDR2 is YSLEER. The CDR3 spells CASSPDPTGNTEAFF. The CDR3 nucleotides are TGCGCCAGCAGCCCCGACCCGACAGGGAACACTGAAGCTTTCTTT.

The chain uses TRBV7-2 and TRBJ1-5, with D possibly TRBD1 on 6 matching bases. V was pared by 1 base and J by 6 bases, with 13 bases between. CDR3 length equals 15 residues. CDR1 and CDR2 (germline): SGHTA, FQGNSA. Here the CDR3 reads CASSLDQGMVQPQHF. CDR3 DNA: TGTGCCAGCAGCTTAGATCAGGGGATGGTTCAGCCCCAGCATTTT. Using reference TRBV7-2 and TRBJ1-5 for the parts outside the CDR3, the full variable domain is GAGVSQSPSNKVTEKGKDVELRCDPISGHTALYWYRQSLGQGLEFLIYFQGNSAPDKSGLPSDRFSAERTGGSVSTLTIQRTQQEDSAVYLCASSLDQGMVQPQHFGDGTRLSIL.

This chain's CDR3 is CAWREEGNYGYTF. The CDR3 nucleotides read TGTGCCTGGAGGGAGGAGGGGAACTATGGCTACACCTTC. The gene calls are TRBV30 and TRBJ1-2, with D possibly being TRBD1 (5 bases). Germline loops: CDR1 GTSNPN, CDR2 SVGIG (reference sequence). The length of the CDR3 is 13 residues. V was clipped by 3 bases and J by 2 bases, with 10 bases between them.

This chain links TRBV5-1 with TRBJ2-3; 12 bases map to TRBD2. Germline CDR1 and CDR2: SGHRS and YFSETQ. The ends lost 7 bases at V and 5 bases at J; junction bases unmatched: 8. This CDR3 region has 15 residues. CDR3: CASWASGGAGDTQYF. The CDR3 nucleotides read TGCGCCAGCTGGGCTAGCGGGGGGGCCGGAGATACGCAGTATTTT. The full variable domain, completed using reference TRBV5-1 and TRBJ2-3, is KAGVTQTPRYLIKTRGQQVTLSCSPISGHRSVSWYQQTPGQGLQFLFEYFSETQRNKGNFPGRFSGRQFSNSRSEMNVSTLELGDSALYLCASWASGGAGDTQYFGPGTRLTVL.

The sample holds a few counts of this clone. The rearrangement links TRBV6-2 or TRBV6-3 to TRBJ2-7, with 9 bases that match TRBD2. Germline lookup yields CDR1 MNHEY and CDR2 SVGEGT. This CDR3 has 17 residues. V lost 6 bases to trimming and J lost 0 bases; unmatched junction nucleotides: 12. This CDR3 reads CASSISGGTKTSYEQYF. The DNA for the CDR3 is TGTGCCAGCAGCATTAGCGGGGGAACGAAGACCTCCTACGAGCAGTACTTC.